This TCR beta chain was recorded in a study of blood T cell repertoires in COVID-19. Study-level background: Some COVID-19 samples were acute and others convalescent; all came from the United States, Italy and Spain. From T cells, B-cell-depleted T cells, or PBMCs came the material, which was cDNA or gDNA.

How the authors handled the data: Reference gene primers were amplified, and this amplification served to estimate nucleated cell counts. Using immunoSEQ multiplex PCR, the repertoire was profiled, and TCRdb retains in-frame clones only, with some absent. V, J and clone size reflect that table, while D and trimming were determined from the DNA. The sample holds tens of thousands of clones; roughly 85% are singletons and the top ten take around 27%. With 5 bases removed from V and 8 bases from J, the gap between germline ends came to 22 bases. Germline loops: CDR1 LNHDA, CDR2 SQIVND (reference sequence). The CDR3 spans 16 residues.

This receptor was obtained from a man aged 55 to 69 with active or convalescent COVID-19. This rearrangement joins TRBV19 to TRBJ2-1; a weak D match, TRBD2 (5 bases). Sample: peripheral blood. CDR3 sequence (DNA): TGTGCCAGTAGTGCCGCCTGGACTCTCCCGAGCGATGAGCAGTTCTTC. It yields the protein CASSAAWTLPSDEQFF.